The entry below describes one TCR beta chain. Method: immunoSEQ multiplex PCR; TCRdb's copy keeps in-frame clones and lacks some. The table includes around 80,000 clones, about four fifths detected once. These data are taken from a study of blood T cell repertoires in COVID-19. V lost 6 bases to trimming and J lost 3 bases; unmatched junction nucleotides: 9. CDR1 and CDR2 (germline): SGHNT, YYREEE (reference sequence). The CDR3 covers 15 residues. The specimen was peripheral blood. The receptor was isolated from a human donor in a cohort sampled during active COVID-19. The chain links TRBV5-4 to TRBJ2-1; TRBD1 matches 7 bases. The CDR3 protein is CASTYRTGYYNEQFF. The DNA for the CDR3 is TGTGCCAGCACCTACCGGACAGGCTACTACAATGAGCAGTTCTTC.